This TCR beta chain was found in a study of blood T cell repertoires in COVID-19. The CDR3 sequence is 12 residues long. Unmatched junction bases numbered 2, after V lost 5 bases and J lost 5 bases. The V gene's germline CDR1 is LGHDT and CDR2 YNNKEL (reference sequence). Profiled with immunoSEQ multiplex PCR; TCRdb holds only in-frame clones, not every one. The profile shows approximately 300,000 clones, about nine tenths of them singletons. V gene TRBV3-1 (or the pseudogene TRBV3-2) combines with J gene TRBJ2-5, with TRBD2 matching over 7 bases. Sequenced material: PBMCs or T cells enriched from blood (not recorded which). The sequence was collected from a man aged 30 to 39 who had recovered from COVID-19. The CDR3 region is CASSGGEETQYF. In DNA form, the CDR3 reads TGTGCCAGCAGCGGGGGGGAGGAGACCCAGTACTTC.